This T cell receptor (beta chain) was sequenced during a study of cytomegalovirus exposure and HLA in healthy donors. Findings of the study overall: The study had only CMV serostatus as immune exposure information. Among TCR beta chains of equal frequency, HLA-associated ones were more clonally expanded in a later analysis.

The CDR3 has 15 amino acids. Germline CDR1 reads SGHRS; CDR2 reads YFSETQ. Between the trimmed V and J ends, which lost 4 bases and 7 bases, there was a span of 17 bases. The PCR contained 60 Vbeta and 13 Jbeta primers. Sequenced by immunoSEQ multiplex PCR; TCRdb stores in-frame clones only, minus some. The sample has 95,000 to 150,000 clones; roughly 80% are singletons. Points on this clone: The target antigen is unknown.

Sequenced: PBMCs. The TCR was taken from a man in his thirties or forties in good health and CMV-seronegative. The chain is built from TRBV5-1 and TRBJ2-2; a weak D match, TRBD2 (5 bases). The CDR3: CASSPEGNVGGELFF. The CDR3 DNA follows: TGCGCCAGCAGCCCAGAGGGTAACGTGGGCGGGGAGCTGTTTTTT.